This is a list of T cell receptor beta chains from one sample in a study of monozygotic twins with inflammatory bowel disease. TCRdb reprocessed the 5' RACE reads and keeps a single row for each CDR3 protein, giving no DNA. The sample's table shows approximately 400,000 distinct CDR3 sequences. The sequencing input was blood. These receptors all come from a human donor with ulcerative colitis or Crohn's disease, or a healthy co-twin of an affected twin (not recorded which). CDR3s include the opening cysteine and the closing phenylalanine or tryptophan.

j_gene,v_gene,CDR3aa
TRBJ2-1,TRBV7-3,CASSLKGGLALRTGDEQFF
TRBJ2-2,TRBV6-1,CASSIRDRGRNRQPGELFF
TRBJ1-2,TRBV4-3,CASSQGGGFSYTF
TRBJ2-1,TRBV10-3,CAISPGTGKNEQFF
TRBJ1-5,TRBV12-3/TRBV12-4,CASSKRQGGGNQPQHF
TRBJ2-7,TRBV19,CASSRDVGRYEQYF
TRBJ1-1,TRBV5-6,CASSYLRREDTEAFF
TRBJ2-2,TRBV28,CASSPTLGGNSNTGELFF
TRBJ2-3,TRBV4-2,CASSQVGDSKADTQYF
TRBJ2-5,TRBV5-4,CASSFPEGQETQYF
TRBJ2-2,TRBV5-1,CASSFLAGVTGELFF
TRBJ2-1,TRBV5-1,CASSLVGSPNNEQFF
TRBJ2-2,TRBV6-5,CASSYFGQGETGELFF
TRBJ2-5,TRBV5-1,CASSLPSSTQETQYF
TRBJ2-7,TRBV5-6,CASSSAGAGRSYEQYF
TRBJ1-6,TRBV18,CASSPDRVDPLHF
TRBJ1-5,TRBV3-1,CASSQDGDNQPQHF
TRBJ2-2,TRBV7-3,CASSLLSSANTGELFF
TRBJ1-3,TRBV12-3/TRBV12-4,CASSLTPAVSIYF
TRBJ2-5,TRBV4-2,CASSQERTREGVLIWETQYF
TRBJ2-1,TRBV11-2,CASSPWAGSSSYNEQSF
TRBJ2-1,TRBV5-1,CASSPGAVYNEQFF
TRBJ1-3,TRBV7-2,CASSLGTGGGNTIYF
TRBJ2-1,TRBV7-3,CASRIGTPGDEQFF
TRBJ1-6,TRBV5-5,CASSLVFGRGSYNSPLHF
TRBJ2-1,TRBV7-6,CASSFRLAGGFSYNEQFF
TRBJ2-1,TRBV10-3,CAISVDSGSYNEQFF
TRBJ2-4,TRBV18,CASSPPDRSVGNIQYF
TRBJ1-1,TRBV7-9,CASSPFGDTEAFF
TRBJ1-1,TRBV5-1,CASSLGLGQGVTEAFF
TRBJ2-1,TRBV9,CASSVVGVSYNEQFF